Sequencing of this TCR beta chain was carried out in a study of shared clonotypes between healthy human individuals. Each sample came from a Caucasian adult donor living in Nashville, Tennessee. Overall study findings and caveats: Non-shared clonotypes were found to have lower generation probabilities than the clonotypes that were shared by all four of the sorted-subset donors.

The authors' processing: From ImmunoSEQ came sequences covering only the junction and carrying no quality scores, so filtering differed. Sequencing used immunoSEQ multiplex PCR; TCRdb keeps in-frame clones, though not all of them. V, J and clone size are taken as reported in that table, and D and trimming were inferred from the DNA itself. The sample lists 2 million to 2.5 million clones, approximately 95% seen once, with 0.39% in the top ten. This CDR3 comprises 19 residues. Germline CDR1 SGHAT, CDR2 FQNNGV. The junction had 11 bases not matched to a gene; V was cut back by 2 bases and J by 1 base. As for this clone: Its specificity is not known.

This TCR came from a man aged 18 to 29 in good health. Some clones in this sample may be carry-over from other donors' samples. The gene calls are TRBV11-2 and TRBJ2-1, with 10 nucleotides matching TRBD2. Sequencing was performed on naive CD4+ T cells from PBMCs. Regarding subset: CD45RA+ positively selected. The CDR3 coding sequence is TGTGCCAGCAGCTTACGATTCCAGCGGGAGGGCCGGTCCTACAATGAGCAGTTCTTC. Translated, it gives CASSLRFQREGRSYNEQFF.